The next 19 T cell receptor beta chains were all read from a single sample in a study of blood T cell repertoires in COVID-19. TCRdb's table, derived via immunoSEQ multiplex PCR, lists solely in-frame clones and lacks some. The table has around 220,000 clones, 80% to 95% seen once. The specimen was PBMCs or T cells enriched from blood (not recorded which). Receptor source: a woman aged 18-29 years who had recovered from COVID-19.

The chain is built from TRBV5-4 and TRBJ1-2; D is uncertain. The germline V gene encodes CDR1 SGHNT and CDR2 YYREEE (reference sequence). This CDR3 is built from 14 residues. Between the trimmed V and J ends, which lost 2 bases and 2 bases, there was a span of 10 bases. CDR3 sequence (DNA): TGTGCCAGCAGCTTTGGTACAGAGAACTATGGCTACACCTTC. This encodes CASSFGTENYGYTF.

CDR3 bases: TGTGCCAGCAGTTACCAGGACAGCTTGAACACTGAAGCTTTCTTT. Its translation: CASSYQDSLNTEAFF. The V call is TRBV6-5, the J call TRBJ1-1; D may be TRBD1 (6 bases). CDR3 length: 15 residues. The V and J ends lost 2 bases and 0 bases respectively, with 10 bases between them. Per the germline V gene, CDR1 is MNHEY and CDR2 is SVGAGI.

V usage is TRBV19 and J usage is TRBJ2-7; the match to TRBD2 covers 9 bases. V lost 6 bases and J lost 7; bases outside the gene matches: 10. The CDR3 sequence is 14 residues long. Germline V gene lookup returns CDR1 LNHDA and CDR2 SQIVND (reference sequence). CDR3: CASRRAGGLEEQYF. The DNA of the CDR3 is TGTGCCAGTAGGCGTGCGGGAGGGCTGGAGGAGCAGTACTTC.

This chain links TRBV5-6 with TRBJ1-4; 8 positions match TRBD1. J was trimmed by 6 bases and V by 5 bases; bases with no gene match: 3. The CDR3 has 13 residues. Germline CDR1 and CDR2: SGHDT and YYEEEE. The CDR3, as DNA: TGTGCCAGCAGGGACAGGGCTCATGAAAAACTGTTTTTT. It yields the protein CASRDRAHEKLFF. The variable domain in full, with the rest retrieved from reference TRBV5-6 and TRBJ1-4, is DAGVTQSPTHLIKTRGQQVTLRCSPKSGHDTVSWYQQALGQGPQFIFQYYEEEERQRGNFPDRFSGHQFPNYSSELNVNALLLGDSALYLCASRDRAHEKLFFGSGTQLSVL.

The chain links TRBV7-9 to TRBJ1-2; D not resolved. CDR3 length equals 10 residues. The germline gives CDR1 SEHNR, CDR2 FQNEAQ (reference sequence). The V gene lost 11 bases and the J gene lost 6 bases, with 10 bases spanning the gap. CDR3 sequence reads: CAVYRDGYTF. The CDR3 DNA reads TGTGCCGTGTACAGAGATGGCTACACCTTC.

The chain is built from TRBV3-1 (or the pseudogene TRBV3-2) and TRBJ1-2; D may be TRBD1 (6 bases). The CDR3 contains 15 residues. Germline values: CDR1 LGHDT, CDR2 YNNKEL (reference sequence). Trimming pared 1 base from V and 5 bases from J, leaving 14 bases between. CDR3 sequence reads: CASSQVVGGGYGYTF. The CDR3 DNA is TGTGCCAGCAGCCAAGTTGTAGGGGGTGGTTATGGCTACACCTTC.

This rearrangement joins TRBV2 to TRBJ1-4; perhaps TRBD1 as D (6 bases). CDR3 length equals 13 residues. With 7 bases removed from V and 5 bases from J, the gap between germline ends came to 11 bases. Germline V gene lookup returns CDR1 SNHLY and CDR2 FYNNEI. Here the CDR3 reads CASKWTENEKLFF. The CDR3 DNA sequence: TGTGCCAGCAAGTGGACAGAAAATGAAAAACTGTTTTTT.

The CDR3 protein is CASSPGQVNEKLFF. The DNA of the CDR3 is TGCGCCAGCAGCCCGGGACAGGTGAATGAAAAACTGTTTTTT. The V and J genes are TRBV4-3 and TRBJ1-4; 8 bases are a match to TRBD1. CDR1 LGHNA and CDR2 YSLEER come from the germline V gene. This CDR3 region has 14 residues. V was clipped by 4 bases and J by 5 bases; unmatched bases: 3.

The rearrangement links TRBV11-3 to TRBJ2-3, with 14 bases aligning to TRBD2. The V gene end was trimmed by 5 bases and the J gene end by 3 bases; junction bases not matched to a gene: 10. CDR1 SGHNT and CDR2 YENEEA come from the germline V gene. This CDR3 has 18 residues. The CDR3 loop is CASSTGTSGRGRTDTQYF. The CDR3 nucleotides read TGTGCCAGCAGCACCGGGACTAGCGGGAGAGGGAGAACAGATACGCAGTATTTT.

J is TRBJ2-3 and V is TRBV6-2 or TRBV6-3; TRBD1 matches at 9 bases. The CDR3 is 16 amino acids. J gave up 6 bases and V 3 bases, and 10 bases lay outside the gene matches. CDR1 is MNHEY and CDR2 is SVGEGT in the germline V gene. The CDR3 protein is CASSYAAGQGTDTQYF. The CDR3 DNA follows: TGTGCCAGCAGTTATGCCGCGGGACAGGGTACGGATACGCAGTATTTT.

This chain connects TRBV7-9 to TRBJ2-4; 9 bases align to TRBD1. The CDR3 runs to 15 residues. The V and J ends lost 1 base and 6 bases, in that order; junction bases with no gene match: 4. Germline assignment: CDR1 SEHNR and CDR2 FQNEAQ (reference sequence). In DNA, the CDR3 is TGTGCCAGCAGCTTAGTAGAGACAGGGGGAAACATTCAGTACTTC. Its protein product is CASSLVETGGNIQYF.

In its sample, this clone was seen once. The chain has TRBV11-2 and TRBJ1-1; D gene ambiguous. The CDR3 spans 14 residues. CDR1 and CDR2 from the germline V gene are SGHAT and FQNNGV. V gave up 2 bases and J gave up 0 bases, with 7 bases separating them. CDR3 sequence reads: CASSLSQMNTEAFF. CDR3 sequence (DNA): TGTGCCAGCAGCTTATCCCAAATGAACACTGAAGCTTTCTTT.

The chain couples TRBV6-4 to TRBJ1-2; no reliable D call. V was cut by 10 bases and J by 4 bases, with 22 bases left in between. Germline loops: CDR1 MRHNA, CDR2 SNTAGT. The CDR3 covers 15 residues. In DNA, the CDR3 is TGTGCCACCATAAACCGAGAGGGAGGGCCCTATGGCTACACCTTC. Protein product: CATINREGGPYGYTF.

This rearrangement joins TRBV24-1 to TRBJ1-2; 9 nucleotides align to TRBD1. The V and J ends lost 3 bases and 3 bases, in that order; junction bases with no gene match: 10. Germline values: CDR1 KGHDR, CDR2 SFDVKD. The CDR3 runs to 17 residues. In DNA, the CDR3 is TGTGCCACCAGTGATCCACCGGGACAGGGAGGACACTATGGCTACACCTTC. It is translated as CATSDPPGQGGHYGYTF.

The V call is TRBV14, the J call TRBJ1-4, with a weak D call TRBD1 (5 bases). V dropped 5 bases and J dropped 11 bases, with 33 bases sitting between them. The germline V gene encodes CDR1 SGHDN and CDR2 FVKESK. The CDR3 is 19 amino acids. This CDR3 reads CASSADRKIVRQRKRKLFF. DNA of the CDR3: TGTGCCAGCAGCGCCGACAGAAAGATAGTGCGACAGAGAAAACGGAAACTGTTTTTT.

The chain has TRBV6-2 or TRBV6-3 and TRBJ1-1; D is perhaps TRBD1 (6 bases). The CDR3 loop spans 13 amino acids. CDR1 and CDR2 from the germline V gene are MNHEY and SVGEGT. Trimming left V 2 bases short and J 4 bases short, with 8 bases between. Here the CDR3 DNA reads TGTGCCAGCAGTTACACACAGGGCACTGAAGCTTTCTTT. Its protein is CASSYTQGTEAFF.

This clone was detected once. The V gene is TRBV27, the J gene TRBJ2-3; 9 bases are a match to TRBD2. There are 17 residues in the CDR3. The V segment lost 2 bases and the J segment 3 bases; nucleotides outside the gene matches: 9. Germline loops: CDR1 MNHEY, CDR2 SMNVEV (reference sequence). The CDR3 is CASSLSVAGVGTDTQYF. CDR3 DNA sequence: TGTGCCAGCAGTTTAAGCGTAGCGGGAGTAGGAACAGATACGCAGTATTTT.

V usage is TRBV3-1 (or the pseudogene TRBV3-2) and J usage is TRBJ2-7; D remains ambiguous. CDR1 is LGHDT, CDR2 YNNKEL, per germline (reference sequence). With 3 bases removed from V and 2 bases from J, the gap between germline ends came to 20 bases. CDR3 length: 17 residues. The CDR3 reads CASSQGRRRKPPYEQYF. In nucleotides, the CDR3 is TGTGCCAGCAGCCAGGGTCGTAGGCGGAAGCCGCCCTACGAGCAGTACTTC.

This chain connects TRBV5-5 to TRBJ2-7, with D tentatively TRBD2 (5 bases). Germline V gene sequence: CDR1 SGHKS, CDR2 YYEKEE (reference sequence). Trimming cost V 0 bases and J 6 bases, with 19 bases left between them. This CDR3 spans 16 amino acids. CDR3 DNA sequence: TGTGCCAGCAGCTTGGACAACCAACTAGATGGCCGCGAGCAGTACTTC. This translates into CASSLDNQLDGREQYF. Full variable domain (remainder filled in from reference TRBV5-5 and TRBJ2-7): DAGVTQSPTHLIKTRGQQVTLRCSPISGHKSVSWYQQVLGQGPQFIFQYYEKEERGRGNFPDRFSARQFPNYSSELNVNALLLGDSALYLCASSLDNQLDGREQYFGPGTRLTVT.